This T cell receptor beta chain was sequenced in a study of OX40 agonist ivuxolimab in advanced cancers. On this clone itself: Its cognate antigen is unknown.

V gave up 3 bases and J gave up 3 bases, with 6 bases separating them. Germline V gene lookup returns CDR1 MNHNS and CDR2 SASEGT. This CDR3 is 13 amino acids long. Points from the study as a whole: On average, a greater number of expanded clones characterised CD8+ T cells relative to CD4+.

This table comes from immunoSEQ multiplex PCR, and its TCRdb copy is limited to in-frame clones, with some not included. This sample yields 60,000 to 80,000 clones, of which around 80% are seen a single time; roughly 1.2% belongs to the top ten. This sample comprised CD4+ or CD8+ T cells sorted from blood, obtained in a trial of the OX40 agonist ivuxolimab. This TCR came from an adult with an advanced solid tumor such as melanoma, head and neck, liver or kidney cancer. The chain has TRBV6-1 and TRBJ1-5, with D unresolved. CDR3 nucleotide sequence: TGTGCCAGCAGTGACATCCCCAATCAGCCCCAGCATTTT. Translation: CASSDIPNQPQHF.